The 2 T cell receptor beta chains reported below all come from one sample, sequenced in a study of T cell clonality in common variable immunodeficiency. Here immunoSEQ multiplex PCR was the method, and the copy in TCRdb shows in-frame clones only, minus some. This sample has tens of thousands of clones, each found more than once. Whole-study results and caveats: In common variable immunodeficiency, TCR beta chains reportedly carried fewer deletions and N-nucleotide insertions.

No antigen has been assigned to these receptors. Sequenced: peripheral blood mononuclear cells. The receptors originated from a human donor with common variable immunodeficiency.

As to this clone: The read is 3 residues too short to cover the CDR3 end, so that end is filled in from the germline J gene. The chain uses TRBV19 and TRBJ1-2; 8 bases are a match to TRBD1. Germline loops: CDR1 LNHDA, CDR2 SQIVND (reference sequence). The CDR3 runs 15 residues. V trimming: 3 bases; J trimming: 3 bases; junction bases outside the gene matches: 6. The chain's CDR3 is CASSIGQGEYYGYTF. The part of the CDR3 DNA that was read is TGTGCCAGTAGTATCGGACAGGGAGAATACTATGGC.

In its sample, this clone was seen a few times. The CDR3 end lies 3 residues beyond the end of the read and is filled in from the germline J gene. The rearrangement uses TRBV7-9 and TRBJ1-1; D gene unclear. This CDR3 has 14 amino acids. Trimming left V 8 bases short and J 0 bases short, with 13 bases between. Germline assignment: CDR1 SEHNR and CDR2 FQNEAQ (reference sequence). The CDR3 sequence: CASSRDGVNTEAFF. The covered CDR3 bases are TGTGCCAGCTCGCGAGACGGGGTGAACACTGAA.